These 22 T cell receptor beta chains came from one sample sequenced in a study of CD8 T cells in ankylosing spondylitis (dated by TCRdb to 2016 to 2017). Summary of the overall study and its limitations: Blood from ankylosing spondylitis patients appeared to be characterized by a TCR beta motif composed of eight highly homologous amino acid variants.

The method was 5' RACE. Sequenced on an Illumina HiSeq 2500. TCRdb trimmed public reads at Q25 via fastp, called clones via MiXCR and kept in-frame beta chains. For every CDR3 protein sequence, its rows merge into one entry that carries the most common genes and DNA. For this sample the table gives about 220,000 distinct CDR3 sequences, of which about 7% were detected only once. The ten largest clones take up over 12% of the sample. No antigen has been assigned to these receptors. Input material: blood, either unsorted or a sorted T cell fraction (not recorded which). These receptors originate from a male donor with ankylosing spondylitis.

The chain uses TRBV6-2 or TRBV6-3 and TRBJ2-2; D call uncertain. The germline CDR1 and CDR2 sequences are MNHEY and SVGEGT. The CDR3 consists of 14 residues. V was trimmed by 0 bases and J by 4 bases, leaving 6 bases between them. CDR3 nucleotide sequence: TGTGCCAGCAGTTACTCAGCCTCCACCGGGGAGCTGTTTTTT. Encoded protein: CASSYSASTGELFF.

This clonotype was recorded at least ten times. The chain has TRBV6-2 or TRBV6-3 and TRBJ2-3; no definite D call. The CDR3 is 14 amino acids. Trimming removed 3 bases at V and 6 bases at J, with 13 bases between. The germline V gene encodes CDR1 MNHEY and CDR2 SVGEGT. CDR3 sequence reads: CASSYRAPRDTQYF. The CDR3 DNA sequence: TGTGCCAGCAGTTATCGGGCCCCCCGGGATACGCAGTATTTT.

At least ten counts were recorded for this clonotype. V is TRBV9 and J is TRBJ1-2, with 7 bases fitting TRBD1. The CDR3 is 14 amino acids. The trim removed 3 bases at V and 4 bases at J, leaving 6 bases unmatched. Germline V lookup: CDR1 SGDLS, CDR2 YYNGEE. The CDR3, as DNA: TGTGCCAGCAGCGGACTACAGGGGACCTATGGCTACACCTTC. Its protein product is CASSGLQGTYGYTF.

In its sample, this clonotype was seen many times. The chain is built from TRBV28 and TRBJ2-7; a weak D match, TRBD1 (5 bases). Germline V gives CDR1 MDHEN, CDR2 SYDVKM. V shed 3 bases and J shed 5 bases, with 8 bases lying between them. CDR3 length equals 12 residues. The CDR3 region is CASSFLGDEQYF. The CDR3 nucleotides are TGTGCCAGCAGTTTCTTAGGGGACGAGCAGTACTTC.

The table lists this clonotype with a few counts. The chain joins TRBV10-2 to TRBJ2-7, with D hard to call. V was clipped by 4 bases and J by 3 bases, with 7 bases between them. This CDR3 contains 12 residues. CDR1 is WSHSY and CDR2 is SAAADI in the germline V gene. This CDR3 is CASSGGHYEQYF. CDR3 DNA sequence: TGCGCCAGCAGTGGTGGCCACTACGAGCAGTACTTC.

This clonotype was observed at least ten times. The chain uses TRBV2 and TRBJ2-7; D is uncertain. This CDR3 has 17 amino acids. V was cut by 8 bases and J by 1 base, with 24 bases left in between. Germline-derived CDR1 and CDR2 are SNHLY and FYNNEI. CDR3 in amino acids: CASLITAVTQSSYEQYF. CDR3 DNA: TGTGCCAGCCTCATAACTGCAGTGACCCAGTCTTCCTACGAGCAGTACTTC.

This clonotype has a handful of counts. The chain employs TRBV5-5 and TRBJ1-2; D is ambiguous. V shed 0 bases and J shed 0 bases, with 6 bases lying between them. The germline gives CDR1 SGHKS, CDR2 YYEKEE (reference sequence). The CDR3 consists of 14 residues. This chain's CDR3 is CASSLGHSNYGYTF. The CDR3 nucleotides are TGTGCCAGCAGCTTGGGACACTCTAACTATGGCTACACCTTC.

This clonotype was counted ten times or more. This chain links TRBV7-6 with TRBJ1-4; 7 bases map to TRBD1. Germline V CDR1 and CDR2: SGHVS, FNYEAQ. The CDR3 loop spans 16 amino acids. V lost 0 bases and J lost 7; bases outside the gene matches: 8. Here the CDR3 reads CASSLARRGRAEKLFF. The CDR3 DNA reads TGTGCCAGCAGCTTAGCGAGGAGGGGGCGAGCTGAAAAACTGTTTTTT. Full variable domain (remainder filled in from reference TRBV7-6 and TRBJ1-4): GAGVSQSPRYKVTKRGQDVALRCDPISGHVSLYWYRQALGQGPEFLTYFNYEAQQDKSGLPNDRFSAERPEGSISTLTIQRTEQRDSAMYRCASSLARRGRAEKLFFGSGTQLSVL.

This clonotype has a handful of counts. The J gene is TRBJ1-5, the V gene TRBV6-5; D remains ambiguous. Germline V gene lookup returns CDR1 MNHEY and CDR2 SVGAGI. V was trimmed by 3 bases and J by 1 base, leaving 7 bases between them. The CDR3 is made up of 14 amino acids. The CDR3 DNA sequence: TGTGCCAGCAGTTATACGGGAAGCAATCAGCCCCAGCATTTT. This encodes CASSYTGSNQPQHF.

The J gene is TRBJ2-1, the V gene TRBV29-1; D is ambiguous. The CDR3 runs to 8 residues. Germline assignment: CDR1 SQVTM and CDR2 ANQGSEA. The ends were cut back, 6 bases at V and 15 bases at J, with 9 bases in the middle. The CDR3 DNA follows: TGCAGCGTCCCCTCGGGGTTCTTC. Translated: CSVPSGFF.

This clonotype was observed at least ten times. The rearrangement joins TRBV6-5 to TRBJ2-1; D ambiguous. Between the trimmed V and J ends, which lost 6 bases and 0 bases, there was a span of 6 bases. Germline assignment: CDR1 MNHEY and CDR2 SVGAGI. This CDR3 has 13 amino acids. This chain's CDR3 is CASSGLSYNEQFF. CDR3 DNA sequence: TGTGCCAGCAGCGGGCTCTCCTACAATGAGCAGTTCTTC.

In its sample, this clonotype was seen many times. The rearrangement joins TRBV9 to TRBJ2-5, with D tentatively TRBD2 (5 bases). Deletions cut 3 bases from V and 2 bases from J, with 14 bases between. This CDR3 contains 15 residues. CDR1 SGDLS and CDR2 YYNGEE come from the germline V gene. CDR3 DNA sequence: TGTGCCAGCAGCGGCCGAGCGGAACCTCAAGAGACCCAGTACTTC. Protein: CASSGRAEPQETQYF.

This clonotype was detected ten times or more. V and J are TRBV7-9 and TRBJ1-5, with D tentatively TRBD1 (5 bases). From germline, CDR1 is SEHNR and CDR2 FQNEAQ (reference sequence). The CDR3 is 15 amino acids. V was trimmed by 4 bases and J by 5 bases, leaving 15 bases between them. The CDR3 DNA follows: TGTGCCAGCAGCTCCACTCAGGCAGGGCATCAGCCCCAGCATTTT. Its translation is CASSSTQAGHQPQHF.

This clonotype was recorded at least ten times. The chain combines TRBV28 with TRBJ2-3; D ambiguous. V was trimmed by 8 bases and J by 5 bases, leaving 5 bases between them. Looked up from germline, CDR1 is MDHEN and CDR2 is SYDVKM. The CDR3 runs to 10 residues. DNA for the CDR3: TGTGCCAGCGGGGTAGATACGCAGTATTTT. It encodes CASGVDTQYF.

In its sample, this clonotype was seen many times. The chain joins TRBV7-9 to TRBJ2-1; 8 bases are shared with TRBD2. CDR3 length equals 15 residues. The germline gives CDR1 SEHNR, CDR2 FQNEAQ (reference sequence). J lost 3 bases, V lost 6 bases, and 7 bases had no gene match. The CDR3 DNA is TGTGCCAGCAGGGACACCGGGACTAGCTACAATGAGCAGTTCTTC. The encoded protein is CASRDTGTSYNEQFF.

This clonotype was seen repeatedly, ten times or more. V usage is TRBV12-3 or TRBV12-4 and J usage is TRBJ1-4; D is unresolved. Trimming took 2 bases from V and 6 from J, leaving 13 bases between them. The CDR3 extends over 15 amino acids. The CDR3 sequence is CASSLTLPPHEKLFF. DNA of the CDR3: TGTGCCAGCAGTTTAACGCTCCCGCCTCATGAAAAACTGTTTTTT.

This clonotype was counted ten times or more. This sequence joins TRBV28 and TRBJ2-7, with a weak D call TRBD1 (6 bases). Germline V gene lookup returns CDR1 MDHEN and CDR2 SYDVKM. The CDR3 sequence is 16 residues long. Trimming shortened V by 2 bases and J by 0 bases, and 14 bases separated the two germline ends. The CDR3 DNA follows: TGTGCCAGCAGTTTAAGGTTGGGACAACTCTCCTACGAGCAGTACTTC. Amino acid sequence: CASSLRLGQLSYEQYF. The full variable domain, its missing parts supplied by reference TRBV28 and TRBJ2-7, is DVKVTQSSRYLVKRTGEKVFLECVQDMDHENMFWYRQDPGLGLRLIYFSYDVKMKEKGDIPEGYSVSREKKERFSLILESASTNQTSMYLCASSLRLGQLSYEQYFGPGTRLTVT.

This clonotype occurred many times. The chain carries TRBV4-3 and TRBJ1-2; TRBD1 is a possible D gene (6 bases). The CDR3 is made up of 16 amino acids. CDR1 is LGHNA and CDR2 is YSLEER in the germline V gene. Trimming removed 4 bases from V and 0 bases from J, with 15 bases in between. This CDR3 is CASSPHRQETNYGYTF. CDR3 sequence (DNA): TGCGCCAGCAGCCCTCACCGACAGGAAACTAACTATGGCTACACCTTC.

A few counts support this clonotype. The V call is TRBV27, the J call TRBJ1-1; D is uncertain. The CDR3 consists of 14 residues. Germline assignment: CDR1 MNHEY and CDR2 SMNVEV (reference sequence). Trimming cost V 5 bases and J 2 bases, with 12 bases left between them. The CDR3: CASSPSLGNTEAFF. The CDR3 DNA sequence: TGTGCCAGCAGTCCGAGTTTGGGAAACACTGAAGCTTTCTTT.

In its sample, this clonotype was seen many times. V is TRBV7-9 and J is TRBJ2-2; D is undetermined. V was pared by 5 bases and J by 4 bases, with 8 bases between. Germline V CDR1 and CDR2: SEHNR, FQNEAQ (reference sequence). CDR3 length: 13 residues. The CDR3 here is CASSPAGTGELFF. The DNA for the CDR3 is TGTGCCAGCAGCCCCGCAGGCACCGGGGAGCTGTTTTTT.

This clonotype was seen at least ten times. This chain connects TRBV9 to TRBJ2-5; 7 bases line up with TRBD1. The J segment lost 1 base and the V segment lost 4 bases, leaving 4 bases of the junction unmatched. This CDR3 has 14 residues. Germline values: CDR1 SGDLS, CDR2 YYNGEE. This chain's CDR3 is CASSQRQGQETQYF. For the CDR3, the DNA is TGTGCCAGCAGCCAAAGACAGGGCCAAGAGACCCAGTACTTC.

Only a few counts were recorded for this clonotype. This chain's CDR3 is CASSEVGGLLRFNEQFF. CDR3 nucleotide sequence: TGTGCCAGCAGTGAAGTTGGGGGACTTCTTCGATTCAATGAGCAGTTCTTC. The chain carries TRBV25-1 and TRBJ2-1; weak D call: TRBD2 (6 bases). The V and J ends lost 2 bases and 6 bases respectively, with 20 bases between them. In germline, CDR1 is MGHDK, CDR2 SYGVNS. This CDR3 has 17 residues.